This note documents a single TCR beta chain sequence. These data come from a study of control samples from healthy donors and cancer patients. The table came from immunoSEQ multiplex PCR; TCRdb's copy has only in-frame clones and leaves some out. The sample lists about 100,000 clones, roughly 87% seen once, with over 15% in the top ten. This CDR3 contains 15 residues. Trimming left V 3 bases short and J 2 bases short, with 11 bases between. CDR1 is SGHNT, CDR2 YYREEE, per germline (reference sequence). The receptor comes from a woman aged 45-65 years in good health. The sequencing sample was made of blood. The chain combines TRBV5-4 with TRBJ2-2; D possibly corresponds to TRBD2 (6 bases). CDR3 loop: CASSSSSVNTGELFF. CDR3 DNA sequence: TGTGCCAGCAGCTCGTCTAGCGTAAACACCGGGGAGCTGTTTTTT.